This is a list of T cell receptor beta chains from one sample in a study of blood T cell repertoires in COVID-19. Here immunoSEQ multiplex PCR was the method, and the copy in TCRdb shows in-frame clones only, minus some. The repertoire consists of approximately 72,000 clones, with around 83% occurring once and the leading ten covering 35%. The sequencing sample was made of peripheral blood. Receptors originate from a woman older than 75 with active or convalescent COVID-19. Both conserved end residues are part of each CDR3.

v_call	j_call	cdr3_aa
TRBV6-5	TRBJ2-2	CASRDRPNTGELFF
TRBV11-3	TRBJ1-2	CASSLDRSNYGYTF
TRBV7-8	TRBJ1-1	CASSGEGQGDRMNTEAFF
TRBV7-9	TRBJ1-1	CASSFRQGGEAFF
TRBV19	TRBJ2-5	CASGGTIEGTQYF
TRBV9	TRBJ1-5	CASSTNPGLSQPQHF
TRBV3-1/TRBV3-2	TRBJ2-3	CASSQRGLAGGPLTRYAVF
TRBV6-2/TRBV6-3	TRBJ2-3	CASSYGLAGSQYF
TRBV11-3	TRBJ2-1	CASSPPEGAYNEQFF
TRBV6-1	TRBJ2-7	CASSDARWGQGYEQYF
TRBV6-2/TRBV6-3	TRBJ2-2	CASSTDGVIGELFF
TRBV4-3	TRBJ2-1	CASSHPEAGRRYNEQFF
TRBV28	TRBJ1-2	CQTGEGQNYGYTF
TRBV7-2	TRBJ2-7	CASSFPPPGTSQNEQYF
TRBV18	TRBJ2-7	CASSPPGTGPYEQYF
TRBV5-6	TRBJ1-1	CASRSQGNTEAFF
TRBV24-1	TRBJ2-1	CATSDRGQSNEQFF
TRBV29-1	TRBJ2-3	CSASGGAGTDTQYF
TRBV6-4	TRBJ2-1	CASSDGTSGKRFF
TRBV5-1	TRBJ1-3	CASRGQGSGNTIYF
TRBV5-8	TRBJ1-5	CASSLVWTGVSQPQHF
TRBV13	TRBJ1-6	CASRQFLYNSPLHF
TRBV9	TRBJ2-1	CASSVEGRGTGLNEQFF
TRBV20-1	TRBJ2-3	CSASGRGLTDTQYF
TRBV29-1	TRBJ1-1	CSVEDGSRANTEAFF
TRBV3-1/TRBV3-2	TRBJ2-5	CASSQGTGGTQYF
TRBV5-1	TRBJ2-1	CASSSTSSSNEQFF
TRBV21-1	TRBJ2-3	CASSKAWAPGYTAQYF
TRBV5-1	TRBJ1-4	CASSQGAANEKLFF
TRBV18	TRBJ1-4	CASSPRQGGAGEKLFF
TRBV27	TRBJ1-1	CASSFGGGDTEAFF
TRBV18	TRBJ2-1	CASSPLTRADNEQFF
TRBV7-2	TRBJ1-5	CASSLTGAPSPQHF
TRBV19	TRBJ2-7	CASSGQHPPYEQYF
TRBV4-3	TRBJ2-5	CASSSTSYETQYF